This T cell receptor beta chain derives from a study of T cells after yellow fever vaccination. Study-level findings and limits: A small share of clonotypes appeared in both CD4 and CD8 compartments. Though it reached lower strength, the secondary response hit its peak faster, day 5 versus 15. Abundant clonotypes from the bulk population could contaminate FACS-sorted repertoires. Boosting was followed by the reappearance of most primary-vaccination clones (96% CD4, around 91% CD8).

The CDR3 loop spans 15 amino acids. Germline trimming cut 1 base from V and 8 bases from J; bases unmatched to any gene: 5. CDR1 is SGHTA and CDR2 is FQGNSA in the germline V gene. One entry per CDR3 protein results from TCRdb running MiXCR on the 5' RACE reads. The data show around 310,000 distinct CDR3 sequences, roughly 3.5% seen once. In its sample, this clonotype was seen many times. Its specificity is unknown. The clonotype was recovered from a man between 18 and 29 years old who received the YFV17D yellow fever vaccine. This chain uses TRBV7-2 with TRBJ2-1; 10 nucleotides agree with TRBD2. This material consisted of PBMCs, taken on the day of the yellow fever booster vaccination. The CDR3 here is CASSLGQRGGDEQFF. The CDR3 DNA sequence: TGTGCCAGCAGCTTAGGTCAGCGGGGGGGCGATGAGCAGTTCTTC. Complete variable domain (other parts from reference TRBV7-2 and TRBJ2-1): GAGVSQSPSNKVTEKGKDVELRCDPISGHTALYWYRQSLGQGLEFLIYFQGNSAPDKSGLPSDRFSAERTGGSVSTLTIQRTQQEDSAVYLCASSLGQRGGDEQFFGPGTRLTVL.